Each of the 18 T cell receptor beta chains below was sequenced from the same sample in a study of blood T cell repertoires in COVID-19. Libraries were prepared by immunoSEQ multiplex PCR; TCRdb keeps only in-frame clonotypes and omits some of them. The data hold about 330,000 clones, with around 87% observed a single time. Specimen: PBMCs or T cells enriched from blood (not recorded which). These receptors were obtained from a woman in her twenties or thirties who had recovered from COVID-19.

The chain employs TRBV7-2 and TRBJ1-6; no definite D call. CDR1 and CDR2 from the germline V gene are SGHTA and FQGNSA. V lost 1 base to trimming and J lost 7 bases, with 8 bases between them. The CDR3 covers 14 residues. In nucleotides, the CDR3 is TGTGCCAGCAGCTTAGTACAGCTAAATTCACCCCTCCACTTT. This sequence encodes CASSLVQLNSPLHF.

CDR3 DNA: TGCGCCAGCAGCTTTTGGCTAGCGGGGGAGAATGAGCAGTTCTTC. Protein: CASSFWLAGENEQFF. The rearrangement links TRBV5-1 to TRBJ2-1, with 10 bases identical to TRBD2. The CDR3 has 15 amino acids. V trimming: 2 bases; J trimming: 7 bases; junction bases outside the gene matches: 6. From germline, CDR1 is SGHRS and CDR2 YFSETQ.

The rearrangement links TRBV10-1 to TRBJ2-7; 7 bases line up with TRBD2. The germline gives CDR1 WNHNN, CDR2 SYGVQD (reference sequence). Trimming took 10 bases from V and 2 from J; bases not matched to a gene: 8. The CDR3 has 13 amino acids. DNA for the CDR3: TGCGCCACGCCCCGCGCGGGGGCCTACGAGCAGTACTTC. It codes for CATPRAGAYEQYF.

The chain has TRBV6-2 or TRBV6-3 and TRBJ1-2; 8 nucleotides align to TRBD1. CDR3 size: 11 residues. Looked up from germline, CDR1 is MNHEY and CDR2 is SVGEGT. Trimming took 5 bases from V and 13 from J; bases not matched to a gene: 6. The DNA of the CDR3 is TGTGCCAGCAGTCAAGGACAGGGTTTCACCTTC. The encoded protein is CASSQGQGFTF.

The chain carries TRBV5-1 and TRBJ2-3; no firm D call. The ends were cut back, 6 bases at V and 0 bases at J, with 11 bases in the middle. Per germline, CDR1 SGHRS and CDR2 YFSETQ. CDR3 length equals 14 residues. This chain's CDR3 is CASTTGTSTDTQYF. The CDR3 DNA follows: TGCGCCAGCACCACTGGTACTAGCACAGATACGCAGTATTTT.

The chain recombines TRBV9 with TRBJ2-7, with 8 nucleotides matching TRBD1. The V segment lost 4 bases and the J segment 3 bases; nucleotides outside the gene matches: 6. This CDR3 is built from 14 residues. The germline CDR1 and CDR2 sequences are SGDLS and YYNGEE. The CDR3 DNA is TGTGCCAGCAGCCCTTTCACAGGGGGCTACGAGCAGTACTTC. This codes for CASSPFTGGYEQYF. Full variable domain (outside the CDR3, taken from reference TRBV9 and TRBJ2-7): DSGVTQTPKHLITATGQRVTLRCSPRSGDLSVYWYQQSLDQGLQFLIQYYNGEERAKGNILERFSAQQFPDLHSELNLSSLELGDSALYFCASSPFTGGYEQYFGPGTRLTVT.

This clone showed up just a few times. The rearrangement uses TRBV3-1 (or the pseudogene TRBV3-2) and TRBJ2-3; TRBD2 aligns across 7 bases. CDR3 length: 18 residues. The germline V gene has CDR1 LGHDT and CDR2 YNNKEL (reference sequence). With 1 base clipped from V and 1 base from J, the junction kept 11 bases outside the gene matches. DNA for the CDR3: TGTGCCAGCAGCCAAGTCGGGGCTAGCGGTTCCCGCACAGATACGCAGTATTTT. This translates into CASSQVGASGSRTDTQYF.

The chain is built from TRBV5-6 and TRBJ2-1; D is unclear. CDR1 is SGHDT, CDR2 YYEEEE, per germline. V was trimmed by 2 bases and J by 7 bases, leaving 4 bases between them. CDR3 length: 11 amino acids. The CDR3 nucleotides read TGTGCCAGCAGCTTTCGTAATGAGCAGTTCTTC. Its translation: CASSFRNEQFF.

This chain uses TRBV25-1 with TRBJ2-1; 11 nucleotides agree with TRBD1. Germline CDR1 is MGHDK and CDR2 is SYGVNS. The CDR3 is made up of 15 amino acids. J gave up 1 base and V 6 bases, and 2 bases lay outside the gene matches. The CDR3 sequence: CASRGDRGSYNEQFF. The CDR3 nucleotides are TGTGCCAGCAGGGGGGACAGGGGGTCCTACAATGAGCAGTTCTTC.

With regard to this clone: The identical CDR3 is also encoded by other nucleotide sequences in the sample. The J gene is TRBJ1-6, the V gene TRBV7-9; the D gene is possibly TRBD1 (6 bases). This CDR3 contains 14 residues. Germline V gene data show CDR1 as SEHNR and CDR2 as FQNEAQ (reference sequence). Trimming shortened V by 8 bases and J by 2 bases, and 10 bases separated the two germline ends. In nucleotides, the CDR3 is TGTGCCAGCTCTCGGGACACCTATAATTCACCCCTCCACTTT. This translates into CASSRDTYNSPLHF.

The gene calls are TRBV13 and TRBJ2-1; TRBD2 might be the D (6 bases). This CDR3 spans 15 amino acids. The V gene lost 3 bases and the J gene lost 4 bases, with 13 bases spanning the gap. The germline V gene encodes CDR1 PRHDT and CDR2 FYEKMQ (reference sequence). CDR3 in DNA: TGTGCCAGCAGCTTGGAGGGCGGGGATTACAATGAGCAGTTCTTC. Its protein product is CASSLEGGDYNEQFF.

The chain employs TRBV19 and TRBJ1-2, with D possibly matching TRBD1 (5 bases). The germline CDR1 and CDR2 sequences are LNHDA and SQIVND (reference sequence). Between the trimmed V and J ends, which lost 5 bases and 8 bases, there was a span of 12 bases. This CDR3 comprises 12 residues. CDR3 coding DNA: TGTGCCAGTAGTGGGGCAGGGCTGGGCTACACCTTC. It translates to CASSGAGLGYTF.

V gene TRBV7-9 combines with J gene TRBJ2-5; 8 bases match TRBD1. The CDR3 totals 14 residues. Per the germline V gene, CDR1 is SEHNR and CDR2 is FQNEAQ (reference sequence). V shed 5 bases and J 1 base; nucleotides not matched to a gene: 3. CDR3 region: CASSLGTGQETQYF. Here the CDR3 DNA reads TGTGCCAGCAGCCTAGGGACAGGCCAAGAGACCCAGTACTTC.

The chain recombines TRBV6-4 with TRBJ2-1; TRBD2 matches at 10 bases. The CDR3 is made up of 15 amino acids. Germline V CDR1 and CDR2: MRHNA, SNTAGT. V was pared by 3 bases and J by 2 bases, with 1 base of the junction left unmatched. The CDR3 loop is CASSESGGAYNEQFF. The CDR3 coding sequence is TGTGCCAGCAGTGAAAGCGGGGGGGCCTACAATGAGCAGTTCTTC.

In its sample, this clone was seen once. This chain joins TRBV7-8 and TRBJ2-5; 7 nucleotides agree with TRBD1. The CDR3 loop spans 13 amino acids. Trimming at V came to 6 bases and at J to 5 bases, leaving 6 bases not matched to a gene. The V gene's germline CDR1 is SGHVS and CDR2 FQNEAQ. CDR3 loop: CASRTDRVETQYF. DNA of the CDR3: TGTGCCAGCAGGACAGACAGGGTTGAGACCCAGTACTTC.

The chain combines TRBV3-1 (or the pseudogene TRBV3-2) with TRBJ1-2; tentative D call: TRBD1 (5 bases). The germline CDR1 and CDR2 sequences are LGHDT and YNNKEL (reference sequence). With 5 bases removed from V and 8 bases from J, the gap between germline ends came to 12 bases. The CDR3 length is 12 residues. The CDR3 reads CASSSAGLGYTF. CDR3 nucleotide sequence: TGTGCCAGCAGCTCAGCAGGGCTGGGCTACACCTTC.

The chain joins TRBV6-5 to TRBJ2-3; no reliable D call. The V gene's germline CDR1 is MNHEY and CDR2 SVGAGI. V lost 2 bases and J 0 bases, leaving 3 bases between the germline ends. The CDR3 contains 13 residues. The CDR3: CASSYLSTDTQYF. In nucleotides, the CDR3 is TGTGCCAGCAGTTACCTCAGCACAGATACGCAGTATTTT.

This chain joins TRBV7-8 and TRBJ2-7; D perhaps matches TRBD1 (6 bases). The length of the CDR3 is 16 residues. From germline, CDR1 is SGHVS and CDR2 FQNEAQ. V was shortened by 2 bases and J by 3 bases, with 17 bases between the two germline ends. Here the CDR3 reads CASSLWSGTPIYEQYF. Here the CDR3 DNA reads TGTGCCAGCAGCTTATGGTCAGGGACACCCATCTACGAGCAGTACTTC.